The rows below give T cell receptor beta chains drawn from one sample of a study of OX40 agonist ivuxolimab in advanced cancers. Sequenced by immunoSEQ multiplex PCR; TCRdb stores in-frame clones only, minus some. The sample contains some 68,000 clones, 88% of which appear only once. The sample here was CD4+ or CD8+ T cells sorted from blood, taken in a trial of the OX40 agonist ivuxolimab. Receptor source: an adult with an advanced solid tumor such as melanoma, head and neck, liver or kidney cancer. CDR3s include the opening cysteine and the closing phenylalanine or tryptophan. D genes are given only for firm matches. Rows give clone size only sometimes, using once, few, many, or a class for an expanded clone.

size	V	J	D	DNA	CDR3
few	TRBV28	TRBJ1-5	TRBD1	TGTGCCAGCGGAACCTTCACAGGGGACCATAGCAATCAGCCCCAGCATTTT	CASGTFTGDHSNQPQHF
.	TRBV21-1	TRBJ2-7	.	TGTGCCAGCACGTGGGGAGATAGGGAGCAGTACTTC	CASTWGDREQYF
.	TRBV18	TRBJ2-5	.	TGTGCCAGCTCACACGGAGAGGAGACCCAGTACTTC	CASSHGEETQYF
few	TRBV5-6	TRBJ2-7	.	TGTGCCAGCAGCCAAGACAGGTATCAGCAGTACTTC	CASSQDRYQQYF
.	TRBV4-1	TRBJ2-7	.	TGCGCCAGCAGCCAAGAAGCTATTGCGGGTCTACGGGAGCAGTACTTC	CASSQEAIAGLREQYF
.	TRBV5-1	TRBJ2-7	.	TGCGCCAGCAGCCTACACTACGAGCAGTACTTC	CASSLHYEQYF
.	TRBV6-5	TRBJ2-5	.	TGTGCCAGCAGTTACCGGTGGGGAGAGACCCAGTACTTC	CASSYRWGETQYF
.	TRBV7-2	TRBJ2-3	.	TGTGCCAGCACCATAGCATGGGGGAGCACAGATACGCAGTATTTT	CASTIAWGSTDTQYF
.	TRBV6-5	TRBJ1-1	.	TGTGCCAGCAACAGGGAGTTGGGCAACACTGAAGCTTTCTTT	CASNRELGNTEAFF
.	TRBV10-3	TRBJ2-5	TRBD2	TGTGCCAGCGGGAGGGAGGAGACCCAGTACTTC	CASGREETQYF
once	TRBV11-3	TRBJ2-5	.	TGTGCCAGCAGCTTAAAAACTAGTTCGGAGACCCAGTACTTC	CASSLKTSSETQYF
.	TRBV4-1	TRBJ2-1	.	TGCGCCAGCAGCCAAGATCCCGTTGGTGAGCAGTTCTTC	CASSQDPVGEQFF
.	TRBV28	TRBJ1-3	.	TGTGCCAGCAGAGGAACAGGTAGAAACACCATATATTTT	CASRGTGRNTIYF
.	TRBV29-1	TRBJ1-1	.	TGCAGCGCTCGGACGGTGAACACTGAAGCTTTCTTT	CSARTVNTEAFF
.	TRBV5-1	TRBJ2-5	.	TGCGCCAGCAGCTGGGGAGCCGCCCCAGAGACCCAGTACTTC	CASSWGAAPETQYF
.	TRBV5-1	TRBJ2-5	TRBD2	TGCGCCAGCAGCTTCACTAGCGGACCACAAGAGACCCAGTACTTC	CASSFTSGPQETQYF